This record concerns one T cell receptor beta chain sequence. The CDR3 runs to 14 residues. CDR1 MNHEY and CDR2 SVGAGI come from the germline V gene. The trim removed 0 bases at V and 11 bases at J, leaving 6 bases unmatched. This specimen comes from a study of blood T cell repertoires in COVID-19. The protocol was immunoSEQ multiplex PCR, while the TCRdb copy is restricted to in-frame clones and leaves out a portion. The data show roughly 100,000 clones, just under 85% seen once. This clonotype originated in a man between 70 and 80 years old with acute or convalescent COVID-19. Sample: peripheral blood. The chain is built from TRBV6-5 and TRBJ1-2; 10 bases match TRBD1. Written as DNA, the CDR3 is TGTGCCAGCAGTTACTCGACGGGACAGGGGACGTACACCTTC. It specifies CASSYSTGQGTYTF.